Listed here are 5 T cell receptor beta chains from one sample, sequenced in a study of T cell responses to AZD1222 COVID-19 vaccine. The protocol was immunoSEQ multiplex PCR, while the TCRdb copy is restricted to in-frame clones and leaves out a portion. The table lists about 150,000 clones, approximately 94% of them singletons. Material: peripheral blood, obtained on day 0 of AZD1222 vaccination. These receptor sequences come from an adult in good health.

This chain uses TRBV7-2 with TRBJ2-5; 7 positions match TRBD2. There are 14 residues in the CDR3. Germline trimming cut 0 bases from V and 4 bases from J; bases unmatched to any gene: 2. In germline, CDR1 is SGHTA, CDR2 FQGNSA. CDR3 residues: CASSLAGGRETQYF. The CDR3 DNA follows: TGTGCCAGCAGCTTAGCGGGAGGGAGAGAGACCCAGTACTTC.

This chain connects TRBV3-1 (or the pseudogene TRBV3-2) to TRBJ2-7; 11 bases agree with TRBD2. The germline V gene has CDR1 LGHDT and CDR2 YNNKEL (reference sequence). The CDR3 runs to 15 residues. With 4 bases clipped from V and 2 bases from J, the junction kept 4 bases outside the gene matches. The CDR3 reads CASSLSGGGAYEQYV. The CDR3 DNA reads TGTGCCAGCAGCCTTAGCGGGGGGGGTGCCTACGAGCAGTACGTC.

This clone was counted a single time. The chain carries TRBV7-2 and TRBJ1-1; 8 bases are a match to TRBD1. Trimming took 5 bases from V and 5 from J; bases not matched to a gene: 10. CDR3 length equals 15 residues. Per the germline V gene, CDR1 is SGHTA and CDR2 is FQGNSA. The CDR3 reads CASSTRDRSRTEAFF. CDR3 DNA sequence: TGTGCCAGCAGCACGCGGGACAGGTCGAGGACTGAAGCTTTCTTT.

The J gene is TRBJ2-3, the V gene TRBV7-9; a possible D gene is TRBD1 (6 bases). The germline V gene has CDR1 SEHNR and CDR2 FQNEAQ (reference sequence). The CDR3 extends over 14 amino acids. V gave up 3 bases and J gave up 4 bases, with 11 bases separating them. The CDR3 spells CASSFTRGADTQYF. The CDR3, as DNA: TGTGCCAGCAGCTTCACCAGGGGCGCAGATACGCAGTATTTT.

This chain links TRBV5-4 with TRBJ1-2; no definite D call. V lost 1 base, J lost 7 bases, and 11 bases lay in between. Looked up from germline, CDR1 is SGHNT and CDR2 is YYREEE (reference sequence). There are 13 residues in the CDR3. CDR3 nucleotide sequence: TGTGCCAGCAGCTTGTGGAGGACGGGTGGCTACACCTTC. It translates to CASSLWRTGGYTF.